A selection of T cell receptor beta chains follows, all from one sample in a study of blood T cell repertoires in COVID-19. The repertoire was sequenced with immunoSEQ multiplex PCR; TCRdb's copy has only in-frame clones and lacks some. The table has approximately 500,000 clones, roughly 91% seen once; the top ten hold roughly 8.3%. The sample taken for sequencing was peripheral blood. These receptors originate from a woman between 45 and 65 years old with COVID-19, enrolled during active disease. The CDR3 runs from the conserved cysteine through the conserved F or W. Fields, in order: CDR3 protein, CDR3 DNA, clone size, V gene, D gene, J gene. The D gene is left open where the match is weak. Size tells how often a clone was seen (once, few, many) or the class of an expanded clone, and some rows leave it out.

CASRLDSGSSYEQYF TGTGCCAGCAGGCTGGACAGCGGGAGCTCCTACGAGCAGTACTTC NA TRBV6-5 TRBD2 TRBJ2-7
CATTLGQLYEQYF TGTGCCACGACTTTGGGACAGCTTTACGAGCAGTACTTC NA TRBV6-5 TRBD1 TRBJ2-7
CASNLRGVHDGYTF TGTGCCAGTAACCTCCGCGGGGTACACGATGGCTACACCTTC NA TRBV19 NA TRBJ1-2
CASSPSRAGEADTQYF TGTGCCAGCTCACCAAGTAGAGCGGGGGAGGCTGATACGCAGTATTTT NA TRBV18 TRBD2 TRBJ2-3
CTSSPRCGLNIQYF TGCACCAGCAGCCCCCGGTGTGGTTTAAACATTCAGTACTTC once TRBV1 NA TRBJ2-4
CARDSGTLYEQYF TGTGCCCGAGACAGTGGCACCCTCTACGAGCAGTACTTC NA TRBV30 NA TRBJ2-7
CASRDLSDEKLFF TGTGCCAGCAGGGACTTGTCAGATGAAAAACTGTTTTTT NA TRBV6-5 NA TRBJ1-4
CASSRPGGDGYTF TGTGCCAGCTCACGTCCAGGGGGCGATGGCTACACCTTC NA TRBV18 TRBD1 TRBJ1-2
CASSFLGQGQNIQYF TGTGCCAGCAGTTTTCTCGGACAGGGCCAAAACATTCAGTACTTC NA TRBV27 TRBD1 TRBJ2-4
CASSGQGARSAEAFF TGTGCCAGTAGTGGACAGGGGGCGCGTTCCGCCGAAGCTTTCTTT NA TRBV19 TRBD1 TRBJ1-1
CASTLGDRLFF TGTGCCAGCACCTTGGGGGACAGGTTGTTCTTT NA TRBV12-3/TRBV12-4 TRBD1 TRBJ1-1
CASSPGYGSEQYF TGTGCCAGCAGCCCGGGGTATGGGAGCGAGCAGTACTTC NA TRBV7-3 NA TRBJ2-7
CASRIQYRGNTEAFF TGTGCCAGCAGGATCCAATACAGGGGGAACACTGAAGCTTTCTTT NA TRBV28 TRBD1 TRBJ1-1